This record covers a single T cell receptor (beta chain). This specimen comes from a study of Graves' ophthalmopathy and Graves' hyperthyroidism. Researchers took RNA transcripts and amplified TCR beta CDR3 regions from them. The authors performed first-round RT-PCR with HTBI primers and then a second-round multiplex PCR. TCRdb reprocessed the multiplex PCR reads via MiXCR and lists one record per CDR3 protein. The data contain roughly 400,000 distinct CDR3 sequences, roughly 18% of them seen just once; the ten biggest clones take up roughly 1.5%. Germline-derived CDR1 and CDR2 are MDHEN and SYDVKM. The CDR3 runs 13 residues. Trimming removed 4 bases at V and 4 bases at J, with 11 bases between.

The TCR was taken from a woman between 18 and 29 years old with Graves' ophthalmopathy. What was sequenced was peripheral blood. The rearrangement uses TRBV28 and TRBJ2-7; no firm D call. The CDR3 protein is CASSSSTLYEQYF. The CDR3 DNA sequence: TGTGCCAGCAGTTCGTCGACGCTGTACGAGCAGTACTTC.